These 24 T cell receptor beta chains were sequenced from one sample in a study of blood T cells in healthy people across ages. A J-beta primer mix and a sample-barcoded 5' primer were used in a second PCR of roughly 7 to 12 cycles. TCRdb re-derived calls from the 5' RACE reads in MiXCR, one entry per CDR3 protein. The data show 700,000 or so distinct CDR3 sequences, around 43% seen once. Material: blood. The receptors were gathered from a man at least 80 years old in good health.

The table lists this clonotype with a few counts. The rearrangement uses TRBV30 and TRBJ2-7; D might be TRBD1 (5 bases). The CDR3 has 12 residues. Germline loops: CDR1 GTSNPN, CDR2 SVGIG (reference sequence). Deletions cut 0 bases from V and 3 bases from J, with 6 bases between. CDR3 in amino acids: CAWSVQDYEQYF. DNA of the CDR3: TGTGCCTGGAGTGTACAGGACTACGAGCAGTACTTC.

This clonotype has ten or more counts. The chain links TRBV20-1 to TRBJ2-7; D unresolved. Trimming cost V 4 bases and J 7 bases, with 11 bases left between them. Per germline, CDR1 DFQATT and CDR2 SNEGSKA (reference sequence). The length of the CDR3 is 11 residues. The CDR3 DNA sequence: TGCAGTGCTATGCCTGCACGAGAGCAGTACTTC. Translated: CSAMPAREQYF.

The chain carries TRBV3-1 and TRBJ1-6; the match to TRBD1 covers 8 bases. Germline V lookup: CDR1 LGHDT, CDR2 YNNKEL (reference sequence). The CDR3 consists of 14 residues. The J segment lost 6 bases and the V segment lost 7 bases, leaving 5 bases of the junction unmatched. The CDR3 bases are TGTGCCAGCACTAGAACAGGGGGTAATTCACCCCTCCACTTT. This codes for CASTRTGGNSPLHF.

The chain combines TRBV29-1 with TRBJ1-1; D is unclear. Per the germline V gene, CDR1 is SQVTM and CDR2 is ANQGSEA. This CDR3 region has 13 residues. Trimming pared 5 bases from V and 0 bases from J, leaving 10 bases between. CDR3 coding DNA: TGCAGCGTTTCTGAGACAATGAACACTGAAGCTTTCTTT. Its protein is CSVSETMNTEAFF.

The CDR3 loop reads CATSTVDTEAFF. CDR3 DNA sequence: TGTGCCACCTCCACAGTTGACACTGAAGCTTTCTTT. The genes are TRBV2 and TRBJ1-1; D is unclear. Germline V gene sequence: CDR1 SNHLY, CDR2 FYNNEI. This CDR3 spans 12 amino acids. The V end was cut by 10 bases, the J end by 3 bases, with 12 bases between. The entire variable domain, with the rest obtained from reference TRBV2 and TRBJ1-1, is as follows: EPEVTQTPSHQVTQMGQEVILRCVPISNHLYFYWYRQILGQKVEFLVSFYNNEISEKSEIFDDQFSVERPDGSNFTLKIRSTKLEDSAMYFCATSTVDTEAFFGQGTRLTVV.

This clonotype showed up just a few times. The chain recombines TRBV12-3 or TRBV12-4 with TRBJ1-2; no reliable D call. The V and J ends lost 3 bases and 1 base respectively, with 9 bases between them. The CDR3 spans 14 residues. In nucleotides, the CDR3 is TGTGCCAGCAGTTTTGGGTGGGATAACTATGGCTACACCTTC. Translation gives CASSFGWDNYGYTF.

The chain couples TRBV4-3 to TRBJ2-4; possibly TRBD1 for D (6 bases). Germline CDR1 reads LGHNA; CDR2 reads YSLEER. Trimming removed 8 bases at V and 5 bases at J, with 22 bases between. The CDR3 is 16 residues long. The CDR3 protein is CASGLTHDRIQNIQYF. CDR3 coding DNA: TGCGCCAGCGGCCTCACCCACGACAGGATTCAAAACATTCAGTACTTC.

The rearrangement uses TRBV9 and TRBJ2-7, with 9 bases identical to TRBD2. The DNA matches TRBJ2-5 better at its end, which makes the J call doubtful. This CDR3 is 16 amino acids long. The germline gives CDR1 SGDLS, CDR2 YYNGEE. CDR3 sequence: CASSLRGGGRGETQYF. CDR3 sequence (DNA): TGTGCCAGCAGCCTTAGGGGGGGCGGGAGGGGTGAGACCCAGTACTTC.

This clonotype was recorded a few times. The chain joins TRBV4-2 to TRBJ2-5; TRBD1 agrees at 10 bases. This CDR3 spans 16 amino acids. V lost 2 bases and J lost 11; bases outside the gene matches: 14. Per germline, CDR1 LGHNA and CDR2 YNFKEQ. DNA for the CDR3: TGTGCCAGCAGCCAACCTGGGACAGGGGCCTCGGGGGAGCAGTACTTC. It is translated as CASSQPGTGASGEQYF.

In DNA form, the CDR3 reads TGCAGTGCTAGCTACGACCCGGGAGGTCTTAATGAGCAGTTCTTC. Encoded protein: CSASYDPGGLNEQFF. The J gene is TRBJ2-1, the V gene TRBV20-1; 7 positions agree with TRBD2. Unmatched junction bases numbered 12, after V lost 3 bases and J lost 7 bases. CDR1 is DFQATT, CDR2 SNEGSKA, per germline (reference sequence). This CDR3 is built from 15 residues.

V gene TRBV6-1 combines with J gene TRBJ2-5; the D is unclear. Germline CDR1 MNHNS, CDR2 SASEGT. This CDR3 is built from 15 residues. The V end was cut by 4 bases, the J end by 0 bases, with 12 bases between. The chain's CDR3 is CASSGVGGHQETQYF. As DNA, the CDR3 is TGTGCCAGCAGTGGAGTGGGTGGTCACCAAGAGACCCAGTACTTC.

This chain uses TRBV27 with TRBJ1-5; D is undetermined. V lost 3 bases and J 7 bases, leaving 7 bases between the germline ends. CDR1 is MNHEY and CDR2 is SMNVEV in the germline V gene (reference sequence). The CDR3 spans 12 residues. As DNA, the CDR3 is TGTGCCAGCAGTTTTCATGGCCAGCCCCAGCATTTT. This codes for CASSFHGQPQHF.

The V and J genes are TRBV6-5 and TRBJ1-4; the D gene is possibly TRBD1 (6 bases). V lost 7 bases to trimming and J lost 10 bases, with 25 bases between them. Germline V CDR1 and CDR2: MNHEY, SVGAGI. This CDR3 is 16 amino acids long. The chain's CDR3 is CASMYTGRGGYGKLFF. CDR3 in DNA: TGTGCCAGCATGTATACGGGCAGGGGCGGGTATGGAAAACTGTTTTTT.

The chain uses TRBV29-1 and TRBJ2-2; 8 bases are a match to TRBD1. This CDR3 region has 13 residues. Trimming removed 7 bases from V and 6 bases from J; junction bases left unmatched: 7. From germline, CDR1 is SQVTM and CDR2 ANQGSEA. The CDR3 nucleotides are TGCAGCGGTGGCAGGGGGCTATCCGGGGAGCTGTTTTTT. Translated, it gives CSGGRGLSGELFF.

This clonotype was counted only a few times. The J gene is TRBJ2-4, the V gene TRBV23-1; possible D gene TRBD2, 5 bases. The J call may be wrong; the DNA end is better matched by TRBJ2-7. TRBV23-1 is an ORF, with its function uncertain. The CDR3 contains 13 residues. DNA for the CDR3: TGCGCCAGCAGTCTTCTGGGAGACAACGAGCAGTACTTC. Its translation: CASSLLGDNEQYF.

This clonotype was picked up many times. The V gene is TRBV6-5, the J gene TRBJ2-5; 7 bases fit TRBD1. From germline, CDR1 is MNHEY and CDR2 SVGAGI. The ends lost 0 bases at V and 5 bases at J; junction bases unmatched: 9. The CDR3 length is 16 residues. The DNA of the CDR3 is TGTGCCAGCAGTTACTCATTCAGGGGGTCTAAGGAGACCCAGTACTTC. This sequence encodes CASSYSFRGSKETQYF.

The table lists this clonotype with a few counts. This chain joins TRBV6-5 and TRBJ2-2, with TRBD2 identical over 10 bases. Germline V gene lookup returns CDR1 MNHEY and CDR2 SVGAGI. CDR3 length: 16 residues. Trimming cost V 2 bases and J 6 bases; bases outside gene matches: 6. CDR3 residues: CASSYPVAGGPGELFF. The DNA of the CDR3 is TGTGCCAGCAGTTACCCCGTAGCGGGAGGTCCCGGGGAGCTGTTTTTT.

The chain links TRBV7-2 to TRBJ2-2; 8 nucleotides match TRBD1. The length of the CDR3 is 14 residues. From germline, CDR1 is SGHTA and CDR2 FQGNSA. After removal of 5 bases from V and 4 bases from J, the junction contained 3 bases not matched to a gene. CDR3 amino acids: CASSRQGITGELFF. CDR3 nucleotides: TGTGCCAGCAGCCGACAGGGGATCACCGGGGAGCTGTTTTTT.

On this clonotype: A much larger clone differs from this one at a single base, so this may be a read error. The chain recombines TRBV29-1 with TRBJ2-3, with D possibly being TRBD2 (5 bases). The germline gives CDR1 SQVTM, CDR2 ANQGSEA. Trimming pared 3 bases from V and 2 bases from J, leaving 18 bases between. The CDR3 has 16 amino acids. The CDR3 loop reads CSVDGGRRAVTDTQYF. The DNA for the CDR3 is TGCAGCGTTGACGGCGGGCGGCGAGCGGTCACAGATACGCAGTATTTT.

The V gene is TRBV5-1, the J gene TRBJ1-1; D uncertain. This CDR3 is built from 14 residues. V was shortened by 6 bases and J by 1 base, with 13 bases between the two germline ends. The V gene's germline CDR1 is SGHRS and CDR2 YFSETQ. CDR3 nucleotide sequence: TGCGCCAGCACCTTCGGAGTTACGAACACTGAAGCTTTCTTT. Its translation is CASTFGVTNTEAFF.

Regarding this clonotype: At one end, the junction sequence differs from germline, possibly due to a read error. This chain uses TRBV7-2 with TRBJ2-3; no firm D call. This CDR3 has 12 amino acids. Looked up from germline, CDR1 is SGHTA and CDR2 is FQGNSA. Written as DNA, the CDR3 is TGTGCCAGCAGCTTAACTGCAGATACGCAGTCTTTT. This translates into CASSLTADTQSF.

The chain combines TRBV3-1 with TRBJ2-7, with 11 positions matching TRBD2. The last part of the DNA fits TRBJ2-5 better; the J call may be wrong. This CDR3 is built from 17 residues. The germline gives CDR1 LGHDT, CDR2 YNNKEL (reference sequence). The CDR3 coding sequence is TGTGCCAGCAGCCAAGGCCTAGCGGGGGGAGATGGAGAGACCCAGTACTTC. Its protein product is CASSQGLAGGDGETQYF.

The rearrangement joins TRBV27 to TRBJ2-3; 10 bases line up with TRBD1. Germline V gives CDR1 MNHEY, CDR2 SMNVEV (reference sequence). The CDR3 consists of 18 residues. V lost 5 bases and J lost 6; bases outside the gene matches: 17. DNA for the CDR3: TGTGCCAGCAGTCTCTCCATCCCGGGGACAGGGGTAAAGGATACGCAGTATTTT. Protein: CASSLSIPGTGVKDTQYF.

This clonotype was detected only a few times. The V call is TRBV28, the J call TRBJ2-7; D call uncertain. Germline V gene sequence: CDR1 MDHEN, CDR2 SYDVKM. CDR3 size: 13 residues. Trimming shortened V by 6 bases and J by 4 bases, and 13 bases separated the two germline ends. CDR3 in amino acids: CASRETPKYEQYF. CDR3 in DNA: TGTGCCAGCAGGGAGACCCCGAAATACGAGCAGTACTTC.